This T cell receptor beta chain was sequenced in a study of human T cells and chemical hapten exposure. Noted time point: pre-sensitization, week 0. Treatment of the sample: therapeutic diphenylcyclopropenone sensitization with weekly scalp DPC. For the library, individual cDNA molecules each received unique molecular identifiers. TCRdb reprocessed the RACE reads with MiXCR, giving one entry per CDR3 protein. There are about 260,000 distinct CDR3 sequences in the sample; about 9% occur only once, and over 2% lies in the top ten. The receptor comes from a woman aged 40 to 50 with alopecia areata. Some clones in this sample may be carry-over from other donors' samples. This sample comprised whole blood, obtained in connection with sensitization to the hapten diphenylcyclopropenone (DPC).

Here the CDR3 DNA reads TGTGCCAGCAGCTTAGCGGAGACCCAAAATTCACCCCTCCACTTT. Residues: CASSLAETQNSPLHF. The V and J genes are TRBV7-9 and TRBJ1-6; D is unresolved. Germline V lookup: CDR1 SEHNR, CDR2 FQNEAQ (reference sequence). The CDR3 extends over 15 amino acids. The V end lost 0 bases, the J end lost 7 bases, and 10 bases lay between the germline ends.